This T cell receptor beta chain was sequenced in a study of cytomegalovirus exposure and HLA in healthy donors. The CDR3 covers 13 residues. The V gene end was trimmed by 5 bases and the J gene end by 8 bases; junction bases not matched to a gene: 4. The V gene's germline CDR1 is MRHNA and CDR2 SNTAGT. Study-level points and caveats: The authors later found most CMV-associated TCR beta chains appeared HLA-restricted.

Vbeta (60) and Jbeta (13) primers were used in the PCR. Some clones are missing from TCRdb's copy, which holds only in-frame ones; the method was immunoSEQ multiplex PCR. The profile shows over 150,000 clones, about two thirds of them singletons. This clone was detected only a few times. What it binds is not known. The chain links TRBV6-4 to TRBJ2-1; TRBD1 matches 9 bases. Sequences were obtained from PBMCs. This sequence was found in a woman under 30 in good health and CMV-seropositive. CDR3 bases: TGTGCCAGCAGTAGGGGACAGGGCTATGAGCAGTTCTTC. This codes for CASSRGQGYEQFF.